The entry below gives a single T cell receptor (beta chain) sequence along with its context. The CDR3 is made up of 14 amino acids. Between the trimmed V and J ends, which lost 8 bases and 0 bases, there was a span of 13 bases. Germline lookup yields CDR1 MNHEY and CDR2 SVGAGI. This sample was taken from a study of blood T cell repertoires in COVID-19. In the study overall: From the United States, Italy and Spain came samples of acute and convalescent COVID-19. Nucleic acid was either cDNA or gDNA, and it came from T cells, B-cell-depleted T cells, or PBMCs.

Study processing details: It was from reference gene primer amplification that nucleated cell counts were estimated. TCRdb's table, derived via immunoSEQ multiplex PCR, lists solely in-frame clones and lacks some. From that table come the V and J calls and clone size; the DNA was used to work out D and trimming. The data hold some 140,000 clones, with about four fifths observed a single time. The sequencing sample was made of peripheral blood. The receptor was derived from an older woman with acute or convalescent COVID-19. The rearrangement joins TRBV6-5 to TRBJ1-2; D might be TRBD1 (6 bases). CDR3 sequence (DNA): TGTGCCAGCGGACGGACAGTCACTAACTATGGCTACACCTTC. This gives the protein CASGRTVTNYGYTF.